This T cell receptor beta chain comes out of a study of T-cell reconstitution after alpha-beta-depleted transplantation in children. A remark on this clonotype: Its antigen is unidentified.

Study-wide points: From newly produced T cells came most of the T-cell counts and diversity one year after transplant. There were reportedly several hundred expanded graft clones from which alpha-beta T cells came about two months after transplant. Several patients had high TCRbeta diversity at day 60; it came from surviving recipient T cells and thymic progenitors.

Preparation of the TCRbeta library involved a method that used unique molecular identifiers. MiXCR, run by TCRdb on the PCR reads, gives a single entry per CDR3 protein. The sample lists around 580,000 distinct CDR3 sequences; about 23% were seen once. The material was PBMCs, mostly from graft donor cells, obtained 360 days after TCRalphabeta/CD19-depleted stem cell transplant. This TCR was recovered from a boy in the first two years of life who had a stem cell transplant for acute myeloid leukemia, so the T cells may come from the graft donor.

CDR3: CASSAQGARLKANVLTF. Written as DNA, the CDR3 is TGTGCCAGTAGTGCCCAGGGGGCGCGCCTGAAAGCCAACGTCCTGACTTTC. The chain recombines TRBV19 with TRBJ2-6; 8 nucleotides align to TRBD1. J lost 7 bases, V lost 5 bases, and 13 bases had no gene match. This CDR3 has 17 residues. Germline V gives CDR1 LNHDA, CDR2 SQIVND (reference sequence).